Shown below are 3 T cell receptor beta chains from a single sample sequenced in a study of CD8+ T cells in alopecia areata. Sequencing used cDNA as its template, made by extracting RNA and reverse transcribing it. Method: immunoSEQ multiplex PCR; TCRdb's copy keeps in-frame clones and lacks some. The sample has hundreds of thousands of clones, 50% to 65% seen once. Sequences were derived from CD4+ T cells sorted from blood, sampled at week 0. These receptors all come from a human donor with alopecia areata.

The chain recombines TRBV29-1 with TRBJ2-2, with D tentatively TRBD1 (5 bases). The CDR3 has 15 residues. Germline assignment: CDR1 SQVTM and CDR2 ANQGSEA. The CDR3 DNA sequence: TGCGCGTCCCCTAAACCAGGGATTAACACCGGGGAGCTGTTTTTT. Translation gives CASPKPGINTGELFF.

This clone was detected only a few times. The V call is TRBV10-1, the J call TRBJ2-7; D assignment may be TRBD1 or TRBD2 (5 bases each). Germline values: CDR1 WNHNN, CDR2 SYGVQD (reference sequence). The CDR3 consists of 15 residues. The CDR3 reads CAPYGASLNHYEQYF. The DNA for the CDR3 is TGCGCTCCCTACGGGGCCTCGCTAAATCACTACGAGCAGTACTTC.

The chain employs TRBV6-6 and TRBJ1-2; the D is unclear. Germline V lookup: CDR1 MNHNY, CDR2 SVGAGI (reference sequence). V lost 2 bases, J lost 5 bases, and 9 bases lay in between. The CDR3 has 13 residues. The DNA for the CDR3 is TGTGCCAGCAGTTACCAGACTGAGTATGGCTACACCTTC. Encoded protein: CASSYQTEYGYTF.